The 32 T cell receptor beta chains given below trace back to one sample, sequenced in a study of T cell responses to AZD1222 COVID-19 vaccine. Method: immunoSEQ multiplex PCR; TCRdb's copy keeps in-frame clones and lacks some. Of fewer than 110,000 clones detected, 87% appear once; the ten largest clones hold around 5%. Sequenced material: peripheral blood, taken 28 days after the second AZD1222 dose. Receptors originate from an adult who received the AZD1222 COVID-19 vaccine.

The chain combines TRBV7-9 with TRBJ1-3; unclear D gene. CDR3 length equals 15 residues. The germline V gene has CDR1 SEHNR and CDR2 FQNEAQ (reference sequence). Trimming removed 1 base at V and 4 bases at J, with 11 bases between. CDR3 DNA: TGTGCCAGCAGCTTAGGAATTTTCCTAGGAAACACCATATATTTT. Its translation is CASSLGIFLGNTIYF.

The CDR3 sequence: CATSRGQRTEAFF. The CDR3 nucleotides read TGTGCCACCAGCAGGGGCCAGCGGACTGAAGCTTTCTTT. The chain combines TRBV15 with TRBJ1-1; D unclear. Germline CDR1 reads LNHNV; CDR2 reads YYDKDF (reference sequence). The V gene lost 3 bases and the J gene lost 5 bases, with 10 bases spanning the gap. The CDR3 is 13 residues long.

This clone was picked up a small number of times. The CDR3 bases are TGTGCCAGCAGCCAAGTGGGGACCGACACTGAAGCTTTCTTT. Its protein is CASSQVGTDTEAFF. This chain links TRBV3-1 (or the pseudogene TRBV3-2) with TRBJ1-1; TRBD1 might be the D (5 bases). Germline assignment: CDR1 LGHDT and CDR2 YNNKEL (reference sequence). V gave up 1 base and J gave up 3 bases, with 9 bases separating them. The CDR3 runs 14 residues.

The gene calls are TRBV24-1 and TRBJ2-3; possibly TRBD2 for D (6 bases). Germline V gene data show CDR1 as KGHDR and CDR2 as SFDVKD. Trimming cost V 2 bases and J 5 bases, with 7 bases left between them. The CDR3 covers 13 residues. The chain's CDR3 is CATSDSGEDTQYF. For the CDR3, the DNA is TGTGCCACCAGTGATTCGGGGGAAGATACGCAGTATTTT.

This chain joins TRBV10-2 and TRBJ2-7, with 9 bases matching TRBD2. The CDR3 is made up of 15 amino acids. Losses at the gene ends were 6 bases for V and 5 bases for J; bases not matched to a gene: 11. From germline, CDR1 is WSHSY and CDR2 SAAADI. CDR3 sequence: CASRSQPSGVDEQYF. The CDR3, as DNA: TGCGCCAGCAGATCACAACCTAGCGGGGTGGACGAGCAGTACTTC.

The rearrangement joins TRBV4-3 to TRBJ1-2; D possibly corresponds to TRBD1 (6 bases). The germline V gene has CDR1 LGHNA and CDR2 YSLEER. V was cut by 1 base and J by 4 bases, with 13 bases left in between. This CDR3 contains 15 residues. The DNA of the CDR3 is TGCGCCAGCAGCCAAGGGGAGGGGGGCGGCTATGGCTACACCTTC. Translating gives CASSQGEGGGYGYTF.

V usage is TRBV28 and J usage is TRBJ1-2; 10 positions agree with TRBD1. The CDR3 sequence is 16 residues long. Trimming cost V 5 bases and J 1 base; bases outside gene matches: 7. Germline V lookup: CDR1 MDHEN, CDR2 SYDVKM. The CDR3 DNA reads as TGTGCCAGCAGTCGACAGGGGGCTAGGGGTAACTATGGCTACACCTTC. It codes for CASSRQGARGNYGYTF.

This chain uses TRBV28 with TRBJ2-7; 11 bases map to TRBD1. Germline assignment: CDR1 MDHEN and CDR2 SYDVKM. V was clipped by 2 bases and J by 4 bases; unmatched bases: 4. This CDR3 is built from 15 residues. The DNA for the CDR3 is TGTGCCAGCAGTTTAGGGACAGGGGGGGTTTACGAGCAGTACTTC. Residues: CASSLGTGGVYEQYF.

About this clone itself: A read error may account for a junction end that differs from germline. The V and J genes are TRBV7-7 and TRBJ2-2; TRBD2 agrees at 8 bases. Germline V gene lookup returns CDR1 SSHAT and CDR2 FNYEAQ (reference sequence). The CDR3 has 15 residues. As DNA, the CDR3 is TGTGCTAGCAGCCCTGGGCTAGCGGGTACCGGGGAGCTGTTTTTT. Its protein product is CASSPGLAGTGELFF.

The chain employs TRBV30 and TRBJ2-3; 8 nucleotides agree with TRBD2. V shed 8 bases and J 5 bases; nucleotides not matched to a gene: 9. CDR3 size: 13 residues. Germline V gene sequence: CDR1 GTSNPN, CDR2 SVGIG (reference sequence). The CDR3 DNA is TGTGCCGGGACTAGAGTTCAGGGAGATACGCAGTATTTT. Translating it yields CAGTRVQGDTQYF.

J is TRBJ2-7 and V is TRBV19, with 14 bases fitting TRBD2. V was clipped by 5 bases and J by 6 bases; unmatched bases: 6. Germline V gene data show CDR1 as LNHDA and CDR2 as SQIVND (reference sequence). This CDR3 has 15 amino acids. The CDR3 loop is CASSPTSGGAAEQYF. For the CDR3, the DNA is TGTGCCAGTAGTCCGACTAGCGGGGGGGCCGCCGAGCAGTACTTC. Full variable domain (rest looked up from reference TRBV19 and TRBJ2-7): DGGITQSPKYLFRKEGQNVTLSCEQNLNHDAMYWYRQDPGQGLRLIYYSQIVNDFQKGDIAEGYSVSREKKESFPLTVTSAQKNPTAFYLCASSPTSGGAAEQYFGPGTRLTVT.

This chain links TRBV24-1 with TRBJ2-5; 7 positions match TRBD1. V lost 4 bases, J lost 2 bases, and 6 bases stayed unmatched. This CDR3 spans 15 amino acids. The germline CDR1 and CDR2 sequences are KGHDR and SFDVKD. CDR3 amino acids: CATSERGTAQETQYF. The DNA of the CDR3 is TGTGCCACCAGTGAACGAGGGACAGCACAAGAGACCCAGTACTTC.

The chain has TRBV30 and TRBJ2-5; TRBD2 matches 15 bases. The V gene's germline CDR1 is GTSNPN and CDR2 SVGIG (reference sequence). There are 16 residues in the CDR3. Unmatched junction bases numbered 4, after V lost 0 bases and J lost 5 bases. For the CDR3, the DNA is TGTGCCTGGAGTGTAGGGACTAGCGGGGGGCCGGAGACCCAGTACTTC. It is translated as CAWSVGTSGGPETQYF. Full variable domain (rest looked up from reference TRBV30 and TRBJ2-5): SQTIHQWPATLVQPVGSPLSLECTVEGTSNPNLYWYRQAAGRGLQLLFYSVGIGQISSEVPQNLSASRPQDRQFILSSKKLLLSDSGFYLCAWSVGTSGGPETQYFGPGTRLLVL.

The chain uses TRBV2 and TRBJ1-4; no clear D gene. This CDR3 has 13 amino acids. The germline V gene has CDR1 SNHLY and CDR2 FYNNEI. The V and J ends lost 4 bases and 4 bases respectively, with 7 bases between them. This CDR3 is CASSGPLNEKLFF. DNA of the CDR3: TGTGCCAGCAGTGGGCCGCTTAATGAAAAACTGTTTTTT.

The V call is TRBV5-6, the J call TRBJ2-1, with 9 bases that match TRBD1. Trimming at V came to 6 bases and at J to 6 bases, leaving 4 bases not matched to a gene. The CDR3 is 13 residues long. Germline V gene sequence: CDR1 SGHDT, CDR2 YYEEEE. The CDR3 DNA is TGTGCCAGCAAAGGACAGGGGCTCAATGAGCAGTTCTTC. As protein: CASKGQGLNEQFF. Together with reference TRBV5-6 and TRBJ2-1, the CDR3 gives the full variable domain: DAGVTQSPTHLIKTRGQQVTLRCSPKSGHDTVSWYQQALGQGPQFIFQYYEEEERQRGNFPDRFSGHQFPNYSSELNVNALLLGDSALYLCASKGQGLNEQFFGPGTRLTVL.

The V call is TRBV29-1, the J call TRBJ2-1; D is uncertain. Trimming pared 8 bases from V and 7 bases from J, leaving 12 bases between. The V gene's germline CDR1 is SQVTM and CDR2 ANQGSEA. The CDR3 contains 11 residues. CDR3 amino acids: CSPRWENEQFF. The CDR3 DNA follows: TGCAGCCCAAGGTGGGAAAATGAGCAGTTCTTC.

J is TRBJ2-1 and V is TRBV29-1, with D tentatively TRBD1 (6 bases). The CDR3 loop spans 17 amino acids. The V gene lost 5 bases and the J gene lost 0 bases, with 20 bases spanning the gap. Germline CDR1 and CDR2: SQVTM and ANQGSEA. The CDR3 sequence: CSVRSTGSQSSYNEQFF. The DNA of the CDR3 is TGCAGCGTTCGATCTACAGGGAGCCAAAGCTCCTACAATGAGCAGTTCTTC.

The chain has TRBV3-1 (or the pseudogene TRBV3-2) and TRBJ2-2; weak D call: TRBD2 (5 bases). The CDR3 has 18 amino acids. Trimming stripped 4 bases from V and 2 bases from J, with 20 bases between. Germline V gene sequence: CDR1 LGHDT, CDR2 YNNKEL (reference sequence). CDR3 coding DNA: TGTGCCAGCAGCCCCCCCCAGTTGACCCGGGATAACACCGGGGAGCTGTTTTTT. Amino acid sequence: CASSPPQLTRDNTGELFF.

The CDR3 sequence is CASSPGRLVSTGELFF. CDR3 nucleotides: TGTGCCAGCAGCCCTGGGAGGCTAGTTAGCACCGGGGAGCTGTTTTTT. The chain joins TRBV7-7 to TRBJ2-2, with TRBD2 as a possible D gene (6 bases). Trimming removed 5 bases from V and 4 bases from J, with 17 bases in between. CDR1 and CDR2 from the germline V gene are SSHAT and FNYEAQ (reference sequence). CDR3 size: 16 residues. Looking up the rest from reference TRBV7-7 and TRBJ2-2 gives the full variable domain: GAGVSQSPRYKVTKRGQDVTLRCDPISSHATLYWYQQALGQGPEFLTYFNYEAQPDKSGLPSDRFSAERPEGSISTLTIQRTEQRDSAMYRCASSPGRLVSTGELFFGEGSRLTVL.

This clone occurred once. The genes are TRBV2 and TRBJ1-4; 7 bases map to TRBD1. With V trimmed by 6 bases and J by 8 bases, 0 bases remained unmatched. This CDR3 comprises 11 residues. Germline V lookup: CDR1 SNHLY, CDR2 FYNNEI. The CDR3 coding sequence is TGTGCCAGCAGCAGGGGGGAAAAACTGTTTTTT. Its translation is CASSRGEKLFF.

This rearrangement joins TRBV5-1 to TRBJ1-6, with 7 nucleotides matching TRBD1. Looked up from germline, CDR1 is SGHRS and CDR2 is YFSETQ. The CDR3 is 14 residues long. V shed 5 bases and J 8 bases; nucleotides not matched to a gene: 7. CDR3 sequence: CASRDRTGDSPLHF. The CDR3 nucleotides read TGCGCCAGCAGGGATCGGACAGGTGATTCACCCCTCCACTTT.

The chain uses TRBV11-2 and TRBJ2-3; 12 bases line up with TRBD2. Trimming cost V 7 bases and J 1 base; bases outside gene matches: 15. The CDR3 runs 19 residues. Germline V gene lookup returns CDR1 SGHAT and CDR2 FQNNGV. CDR3 bases: TGTGCCAGCAAACTTATGTCTAGCGGGGGGGCCGGAGGCACAGATACGCAGTATTTT. Its protein is CASKLMSSGGAGGTDTQYF.

The rearrangement links TRBV3-1 (or the pseudogene TRBV3-2) to TRBJ2-7, with D possibly matching TRBD1 (6 bases). V was cut by 0 bases and J by 6 bases, with 9 bases left in between. Germline V CDR1 and CDR2: LGHDT, YNNKEL (reference sequence). This CDR3 has 13 amino acids. CDR3 coding DNA: TGTGCCAGCAGCCAAGACAGGGGTCGCGAGCAGTACTTC. This encodes CASSQDRGREQYF.

The genes are TRBV7-8 and TRBJ2-7, with a possible D match to TRBD1 (6 bases). V was cut by 5 bases and J by 1 base, with 18 bases left in between. The CDR3 is 16 amino acids. Germline V lookup: CDR1 SGHVS, CDR2 FQNEAQ. The CDR3 sequence: CASSPHQDRGSYEQYF. The CDR3 DNA reads as TGTGCCAGCAGCCCTCACCAGGACAGAGGATCCTACGAGCAGTACTTC.

This chain connects TRBV7-2 to TRBJ2-1, with D perhaps TRBD1 (6 bases). V was clipped by 1 base and J by 9 bases, with 22 bases between them. From germline, CDR1 is SGHTA and CDR2 FQGNSA. The CDR3 sequence is 17 residues long. CDR3 coding DNA: TGTGCCAGCAGCTTAGGGCAAGGGGGACCCACAACTGGTGAGCAGTTCTTC. This translates into CASSLGQGGPTTGEQFF.

The chain has TRBV9 and TRBJ1-2, with a possible D match to TRBD1 (6 bases). V was cut by 0 bases and J by 2 bases, with 14 bases left in between. The germline CDR1 and CDR2 sequences are SGDLS and YYNGEE. The CDR3 is made up of 16 amino acids. CDR3 DNA: TGTGCCAGCAGCGTAGATATACAGGGATTAAACTATGGCTACACCTTC. Residues: CASSVDIQGLNYGYTF. The complete variable domain, with remaining parts taken from reference TRBV9 and TRBJ1-2, reads DSGVTQTPKHLITATGQRVTLRCSPRSGDLSVYWYQQSLDQGLQFLIQYYNGEERAKGNILERFSAQQFPDLHSELNLSSLELGDSALYFCASSVDIQGLNYGYTFGSGTRLTVV.

The chain employs TRBV14 and TRBJ2-7, with D tentatively TRBD2 (5 bases). The germline gives CDR1 SGHDN, CDR2 FVKESK. This CDR3 contains 15 residues. V dropped 3 bases and J dropped 1 base, with 13 bases sitting between them. The DNA for the CDR3 is TGTGCCAGCAGCCAGAAAGAGGGCCCATCCTACGAGCAGTACTTC. This sequence encodes CASSQKEGPSYEQYF.

This clone has a handful of counts. The chain has TRBV4-1 and TRBJ2-7; no definite D call. The CDR3 covers 13 residues. Germline V gene lookup returns CDR1 MGHRA and CDR2 YSYEKL. Trimming shortened V by 1 base and J by 2 bases, and 6 bases separated the two germline ends. The chain's CDR3 is CASSQGGTYEQYF. The CDR3 DNA reads as TGCGCCAGCAGCCAAGGGGGTACCTACGAGCAGTACTTC.

The rearrangement links TRBV28 to TRBJ2-5; possibly TRBD1 for D (6 bases). The germline V and J ends were trimmed by 4 bases and 3 bases, with 18 bases remaining between them. The CDR3 has 16 residues. The germline gives CDR1 MDHEN, CDR2 SYDVKM. CDR3 residues: CASSSKPQRQEETQYF. CDR3 DNA sequence: TGTGCCAGCAGTTCCAAGCCCCAGCGACAGGAAGAGACCCAGTACTTC.

This chain connects TRBV9 to TRBJ1-5; 8 positions match TRBD1. Germline assignment: CDR1 SGDLS and CDR2 YYNGEE. CDR3 length: 16 amino acids. The ends lost 1 base at V and 5 bases at J; junction bases unmatched: 8. As DNA, the CDR3 is TGTGCCAGCAGCGTACGTACAGGGGGGGGAGATCAGCCCCAGCATTTT. This gives the protein CASSVRTGGGDQPQHF.

The chain couples TRBV29-1 to TRBJ2-7; possible D gene TRBD2, 5 bases. This CDR3 has 15 residues. Germline values: CDR1 SQVTM, CDR2 ANQGSEA. The ends were cut back, 3 bases at V and 4 bases at J, with 19 bases in the middle. The CDR3: CSVDGGDFGGYEQYF. The CDR3 bases are TGCAGCGTTGACGGAGGAGATTTCGGAGGATACGAGCAGTACTTC.

The V and J genes are TRBV5-1 and TRBJ1-5; 8 positions agree with TRBD1. The CDR3 has 15 residues. Germline CDR1 SGHRS, CDR2 YFSETQ. The ends lost 3 bases at V and 7 bases at J; junction bases unmatched: 9. The CDR3 bases are TGCGCCAGCAGCTCGACAGGGGAAAGATGGCAGCCCCAGCATTTT. This encodes CASSSTGERWQPQHF.